A single sample gave rise to the 5 T cell receptor beta chains below, sequenced in a study of blood T cell repertoires in COVID-19. Repertoires were generated with immunoSEQ multiplex PCR, while TCRdb's copy carries only in-frame clones and drops some. The repertoire holds 270,000 or so clones, with roughly 88% as singletons. Source material: PBMCs or T cells enriched from blood (not recorded which). Receptors were obtained from a woman between 35 and 50 years old with acute COVID-19.

The chain is built from TRBV11-1 and TRBJ2-2; 10 bases line up with TRBD1. The junction had 2 bases not matched to a gene; V was cut back by 5 bases and J by 5 bases. The germline gives CDR1 SGHAT, CDR2 FQDESV (reference sequence). This CDR3 contains 14 residues. The CDR3 sequence is CASSLGQGTGELFF. The DNA for the CDR3 is TGTGCCAGCAGCCTGGGACAGGGGACCGGGGAGCTGTTTTTT.

CDR3 coding DNA: TGTGCCAGCAGCGCCGGCGGGACAGGAGGAGATACGCAGTATTTT. This codes for CASSAGGTGGDTQYF. J is TRBJ2-3 and V is TRBV9; TRBD1 agrees at 8 bases. V trimming: 3 bases; J trimming: 5 bases; junction bases outside the gene matches: 8. CDR1 and CDR2 from the germline V gene are SGDLS and YYNGEE. The CDR3 is 15 amino acids.

The J gene is TRBJ2-1, the V gene TRBV15; 9 nucleotides agree with TRBD1. The CDR3 covers 15 residues. After removal of 4 bases from V and 8 bases from J, the junction contained 9 bases not matched to a gene. CDR1 is LNHNV, CDR2 YYDKDF, per germline (reference sequence). This CDR3 reads CATSTRQGVGDEQFF. Written as DNA, the CDR3 is TGTGCCACCAGCACCCGACAGGGGGTGGGCGATGAGCAGTTCTTC.

The chain is built from TRBV10-3 and TRBJ1-2; D is ambiguous. Germline CDR1 and CDR2: ENHRY and SYGVKD. The V gene lost 3 bases and the J gene lost 7 bases, with 15 bases spanning the gap. This CDR3 comprises 14 residues. CDR3 sequence: CAISESGRAGGYTF. The CDR3 DNA follows: TGTGCCATCAGTGAATCTGGGCGGGCGGGTGGCTACACCTTC.

V gene TRBV7-2 combines with J gene TRBJ2-3; TRBD2 is a possible D gene (6 bases). CDR3 length equals 14 residues. Germline V CDR1 and CDR2: SGHTA, FQGNSA. Trimming removed 6 bases at V and 10 bases at J, with 20 bases between. DNA of the CDR3: TGTGCCAGCAGACTGAAAATCGACGGGAGCCCGCAGTATTTT. This gives the protein CASRLKIDGSPQYF.